These 10 T cell receptor beta chains were all obtained from the same sample, sequenced in a study of blood T cell repertoires in COVID-19. Clones were read by immunoSEQ multiplex PCR, and TCRdb kept only the in-frame ones, dropping some. This sample has about 230,000 clones, with less than 85% found just once. Sequenced input: peripheral blood. These receptors all come from a woman aged 70-85 years with active or convalescent COVID-19.

This sequence joins TRBV6-5 and TRBJ1-2; D unresolved. This CDR3 is 16 amino acids long. The V gene's germline CDR1 is MNHEY and CDR2 SVGAGI. V was shortened by 0 bases and J by 4 bases, with 15 bases between the two germline ends. The DNA of the CDR3 is TGTGCCAGCAGTTACTCGGCGTCCTTAGCGGGCTATGGCTACACCTTC. It specifies CASSYSASLAGYGYTF.

The chain links TRBV30 to TRBJ2-7, with 7 bases lining up with TRBD2. Germline CDR1 reads GTSNPN; CDR2 reads SVGIG (reference sequence). The CDR3 is 14 residues long. J was trimmed by 0 bases and V by 0 bases; bases with no gene match: 2. The DNA of the CDR3 is TGTGCCTGGAGTGTCCCGGGGGGCTCCTACGAGCAGTACTTC. It specifies CAWSVPGGSYEQYF.

This clone has more than one count but fewer than ten. This chain connects TRBV27 to TRBJ2-5; TRBD2 agrees at 8 bases. Trimming at V came to 5 bases and at J to 7 bases, leaving 12 bases not matched to a gene. This CDR3 region has 15 residues. The germline V gene has CDR1 MNHEY and CDR2 SMNVEV (reference sequence). CDR3 sequence (DNA): TGTGCCAGCAGTAAGAGCGGGGGAATGGAAGGGACCCAGTACTTC. It specifies CASSKSGGMEGTQYF.

The table lists this clone with a few counts. V and J are TRBV18 and TRBJ2-7; possibly TRBD1 for D (6 bases). The germline V and J ends were trimmed by 3 bases and 5 bases, with 17 bases remaining between them. This CDR3 has 15 residues. Germline CDR1 and CDR2: KGHSH and LQKENI. DNA of the CDR3: TGTGCCAGCTCACCCAGAATAACAGGGTTCCACGAGCAGTACTTC. This codes for CASSPRITGFHEQYF.

This sequence joins TRBV19 and TRBJ1-5; no clear D. The germline V gene has CDR1 LNHDA and CDR2 SQIVND (reference sequence). The CDR3 extends over 15 amino acids. The V and J ends lost 7 bases and 1 base respectively, with 14 bases between them. The CDR3 DNA reads as TGTGCCAGTACCGGCTGGGCCTTGAGCAATCAGCCCCAGCATTTT. This gives the protein CASTGWALSNQPQHF.

The V call is TRBV6-5, the J call TRBJ2-5; 7 nucleotides line up with TRBD1. The junction had 10 bases not matched to a gene; V was cut back by 7 bases and J by 2 bases. The CDR3 has 15 residues. CDR1 MNHEY and CDR2 SVGAGI come from the germline V gene. The CDR3, as DNA: TGTGCCAGCAACGCCTTTTCGGGACAGCAAGAGACCCAGTACTTC. Protein product: CASNAFSGQQETQYF.

V and J are TRBV12-3 or TRBV12-4 and TRBJ1-6; D is unclear. Deletions cut 5 bases from V and 10 bases from J, with 12 bases between. This CDR3 region has 13 residues. The DNA for the CDR3 is TGTGCCAGCAGTGCAACAGAGAGCTCACCCCTCCACTTT. The encoded protein is CASSATESSPLHF.

The V call is TRBV7-9, the J call TRBJ1-2; 7 nucleotides agree with TRBD1. The CDR3 sequence is 14 residues long. Germline-derived CDR1 and CDR2 are SEHNR and FQNEAQ (reference sequence). V trimming: 2 bases; J trimming: 3 bases; junction bases outside the gene matches: 3. As DNA, the CDR3 is TGTGCCAGCAGCTTATTAGGGACAGACTATGGCTACACCTTC. Residues: CASSLLGTDYGYTF.

The J gene is TRBJ1-1, the V gene TRBV4-1; D may be TRBD1 (6 bases). Trimming shortened V by 4 bases and J by 7 bases, and 16 bases separated the two germline ends. CDR1 and CDR2 from the germline V gene are MGHRA and YSYEKL. The CDR3 sequence is 14 residues long. DNA of the CDR3: TGCGCCAGCAGCCGCCAGACAGGTATGTTTGAAGCTTTCTTT. This sequence encodes CASSRQTGMFEAFF.

The gene calls are TRBV27 and TRBJ1-4; no firm D call. Germline CDR1 and CDR2: MNHEY and SMNVEV (reference sequence). This CDR3 contains 16 residues. Deletions cut 4 bases from V and 5 bases from J, with 17 bases between. CDR3 residues: CASSSTPTRSNEKLFF. In DNA form, the CDR3 reads TGTGCCAGCAGTTCTACCCCGACAAGGTCGAATGAAAAACTGTTTTTT.